Listed below are T cell receptor beta chains from one sample, sequenced in a study of blood T cell dynamics during melanoma immunotherapy. TCRdb's copy holds only in-frame clones and misses some; the assay was immunoSEQ multiplex PCR. The table lists roughly 25,000 clones, about 83% of them singletons. The sample here was blood, taken from a patient treated with checkpoint blockade. These receptors were taken from a human donor with melanoma. Each CDR3 is given without its conserved first and last residue. The D gene is left open where the match is weak. The size of a clone is reported for some rows only, either as once, few or many, or as a class for expanded clones.

cdr3_aa: ASSVDQGWHEQY
cdr3_length: 12
d_call: .
clone_size: .
j_call: TRBJ2-7
v_call: TRBV9

cdr3_aa: ASSPTSVDEQY
cdr3_length: 11
d_call: .
clone_size: .
j_call: TRBJ2-7
v_call: TRBV18

cdr3_aa: ASSKRAEGSYEQY
cdr3_length: 13
d_call: .
clone_size: .
j_call: TRBJ2-7
v_call: TRBV21-1

cdr3_aa: ASSVGGSGAVADTQY
cdr3_length: 15
d_call: TRBD2
clone_size: .
j_call: TRBJ2-3
v_call: TRBV9

cdr3_aa: ASSYVAGAGYEQY
cdr3_length: 13
d_call: .
clone_size: .
j_call: TRBJ2-7
v_call: TRBV6-5

cdr3_aa: ASSLEGYSNQPQH
cdr3_length: 13
d_call: .
clone_size: .
j_call: TRBJ1-5
v_call: TRBV27

cdr3_aa: ASSLRQGATEAF
cdr3_length: 12
d_call: TRBD1
clone_size: .
j_call: TRBJ1-1
v_call: TRBV7-2

cdr3_aa: ASGSGPYNSPLH
cdr3_length: 12
d_call: .
clone_size: once
j_call: TRBJ1-6
v_call: TRBV6-1

cdr3_aa: ASSPLAQRTLSYEQY
cdr3_length: 15
d_call: .
clone_size: .
j_call: TRBJ2-7
v_call: TRBV28

cdr3_aa: ASSLASRDSYEQY
cdr3_length: 13
d_call: .
clone_size: once
j_call: TRBJ2-7
v_call: TRBV7-9

cdr3_aa: ASSWRTDAYEQY
cdr3_length: 12
d_call: .
clone_size: .
j_call: TRBJ2-7
v_call: TRBV5-1

cdr3_aa: ASSSRGREVEQY
cdr3_length: 12
d_call: .
clone_size: .
j_call: TRBJ2-7
v_call: TRBV7-8

cdr3_aa: ASQGTTNEKLF
cdr3_length: 11
d_call: .
clone_size: .
j_call: TRBJ1-4
v_call: TRBV5-1

cdr3_aa: ASRWGQYTDTQY
cdr3_length: 12
d_call: TRBD1
clone_size: .
j_call: TRBJ2-3
v_call: TRBV6-5

cdr3_aa: ASNTGLAGGRDQETQY
cdr3_length: 16
d_call: TRBD2
clone_size: .
j_call: TRBJ2-5
v_call: TRBV2

cdr3_aa: ASSSLPSGTFYNEQF
cdr3_length: 15
d_call: TRBD2
clone_size: .
j_call: TRBJ2-1
v_call: TRBV7-3

cdr3_aa: ASRPGTDYEQY
cdr3_length: 11
d_call: .
clone_size: once
j_call: TRBJ2-7
v_call: TRBV2

cdr3_aa: SVEMDINSGANVLT
cdr3_length: 14
d_call: .
clone_size: .
j_call: TRBJ2-6
v_call: TRBV29-1

cdr3_aa: ASSEYQETQY
cdr3_length: 10
d_call: .
clone_size: .
j_call: TRBJ2-5
v_call: TRBV6-1

cdr3_aa: ASSPLKAGGRNNEQF
cdr3_length: 15
d_call: TRBD2
clone_size: few
j_call: TRBJ2-1
v_call: TRBV19

cdr3_aa: ASSLDGRGSWDNEQF
cdr3_length: 15
d_call: TRBD2
clone_size: few
j_call: TRBJ2-1
v_call: TRBV7-2

cdr3_aa: ASSTGQFNEKLF
cdr3_length: 12
d_call: TRBD1
clone_size: .
j_call: TRBJ1-4
v_call: TRBV5-1

cdr3_aa: ASRDRMALLGGSHYGYT
cdr3_length: 17
d_call: .
clone_size: .
j_call: TRBJ1-2
v_call: TRBV19

cdr3_aa: ASSLVGAEDTQY
cdr3_length: 12
d_call: .
clone_size: .
j_call: TRBJ2-3
v_call: TRBV7-2

cdr3_aa: SVEPGGGTEAF
cdr3_length: 11
d_call: .
clone_size: .
j_call: TRBJ1-1
v_call: TRBV29-1

cdr3_aa: ASSAWTSGAYEQY
cdr3_length: 13
d_call: TRBD2
clone_size: .
j_call: TRBJ2-7
v_call: TRBV28

cdr3_aa: ASRGWARDEQF
cdr3_length: 11
d_call: .
clone_size: .
j_call: TRBJ2-1
v_call: TRBV19

cdr3_aa: ASSRDSPYGYT
cdr3_length: 11
d_call: .
clone_size: few
j_call: TRBJ1-2
v_call: TRBV19

cdr3_aa: SVVRSEGEPYGYT
cdr3_length: 13
d_call: .
clone_size: .
j_call: TRBJ1-2
v_call: TRBV29-1

cdr3_aa: ASSGLSYEQY
cdr3_length: 10
d_call: .
clone_size: .
j_call: TRBJ2-7
v_call: TRBV7-9

cdr3_aa: ASSMGRPEAF
cdr3_length: 10
d_call: .
clone_size: .
j_call: TRBJ1-1
v_call: TRBV19

cdr3_aa: ASSQGPGQQETQY
cdr3_length: 13
d_call: .
clone_size: .
j_call: TRBJ2-5
v_call: TRBV4-2

cdr3_aa: ASSPMTGMNTEAF
cdr3_length: 13
d_call: TRBD1
clone_size: .
j_call: TRBJ1-1
v_call: TRBV7-8

cdr3_aa: ASSLVTGVEKLF
cdr3_length: 12
d_call: TRBD1
clone_size: .
j_call: TRBJ1-4
v_call: TRBV7-9

cdr3_aa: ASSWDAYGYT
cdr3_length: 10
d_call: .
clone_size: .
j_call: TRBJ1-2
v_call: TRBV28

cdr3_aa: ASSLSPTSGQISYNEQF
cdr3_length: 17
d_call: TRBD2
clone_size: few
j_call: TRBJ2-1
v_call: TRBV7-9

cdr3_aa: ASSVGTSGYNEQF
cdr3_length: 13
d_call: TRBD2
clone_size: .
j_call: TRBJ2-1
v_call: TRBV6-1

cdr3_aa: ASSARAGRAYEQY
cdr3_length: 13
d_call: TRBD2
clone_size: .
j_call: TRBJ2-7
v_call: TRBV27

cdr3_aa: ARDRDYEQY
cdr3_length: 9
d_call: .
clone_size: .
j_call: TRBJ2-7
v_call: TRBV21-1

cdr3_aa: ASSPGVLSREQY
cdr3_length: 12
d_call: .
clone_size: .
j_call: TRBJ2-7
v_call: TRBV6-5